Below are 19 T cell receptor beta chains sequenced from a single sample in a study of OX40 agonist ivuxolimab in advanced cancers. The library was prepared using the immunoSEQ multiplex PCR assay. TCRdb took this table from immuneACCESS and kept in-frame rearrangements with V and J called. Such tables lack part of the clones; where checked against another copy, unresolved V genes explain under half of the gap, and the rest is unexplained. The sample table shows 85,000 to 95,000 clones, and around nine tenths are seen once. The top ten clonotypes cover around 2.7% of the sample. The sequencing here drew on CD4+ or CD8+ T cells sorted from blood, taken in a trial of the OX40 agonist ivuxolimab. These receptors were obtained from an adult with an advanced solid tumor such as melanoma, head and neck, liver or kidney cancer.

The gene calls are TRBV16 and TRBJ2-5; weak D call: TRBD2 (7 bases). The ends were cut back, 2 bases at V and 2 bases at J, with 15 bases in the middle. This CDR3 contains 16 residues. CDR1 and CDR2 from the germline V gene are KGHSY and FQNENV. DNA for the CDR3: TGTGCCAGCAGCCAACAGGGAGGGGGGCGTCAAGAGACCCAGTACTTC. Protein sequence: CASSQQGGGRQETQYF.

The rearrangement joins TRBV2 to TRBJ1-5; 10 positions match TRBD1. Germline lookup yields CDR1 SNHLY and CDR2 FYNNEI. The CDR3 runs 14 residues. Unmatched junction bases numbered 5, after V lost 6 bases and J lost 6 bases. This chain's CDR3 is CASSPTGGFQPQHF. CDR3 nucleotides: TGTGCCAGCAGCCCGACAGGGGGCTTTCAGCCCCAGCATTTT.

The V and J genes are TRBV5-4 and TRBJ2-6, with 7 positions matching TRBD2. The germline CDR1 and CDR2 sequences are SGHNT and YYREEE (reference sequence). This CDR3 is 16 amino acids long. V lost 4 bases, J lost 4 bases, and 8 bases stayed unmatched. This CDR3 is CASSTRTSPGANVLTF. The CDR3 DNA is TGTGCCAGCAGCACGAGGACTAGTCCCGGGGCCAACGTCCTGACTTTC.

The chain recombines TRBV28 with TRBJ1-1; D ambiguous. V dropped 7 bases and J dropped 1 base, with 10 bases sitting between them. CDR3 length: 13 residues. From germline, CDR1 is MDHEN and CDR2 SYDVKM. The CDR3: CASTLGTNTEAFF. The CDR3 DNA follows: TGTGCCAGCACCTTGGGCACGAACACTGAAGCTTTCTTT.

There are a few counts of this clone. The chain links TRBV29-1 to TRBJ2-2; D remains ambiguous. V lost 1 base, J lost 4 bases, and 1 base lay in between. The CDR3 is 11 residues long. Per the germline V gene, CDR1 is SQVTM and CDR2 is ANQGSEA. The DNA of the CDR3 is TGCAGCGTTGAAGGCACCGGGGAGCTGTTTTTT. It encodes CSVEGTGELFF.

V usage is TRBV10-3 and J usage is TRBJ2-7; TRBD2 matches at 9 bases. The CDR3 is made up of 15 amino acids. The germline V gene encodes CDR1 ENHRY and CDR2 SYGVKD. The ends lost 8 bases at V and 6 bases at J; junction bases unmatched: 14. This CDR3 reads CAIHPGGTSSSEQYF. The CDR3, as DNA: TGTGCCATCCATCCAGGGGGGACTAGCTCGTCCGAGCAGTACTTC.

A few counts support this clone. V and J are TRBV6-5 and TRBJ2-7; TRBD1 might be the D (5 bases). The CDR3 has 14 amino acids. With 0 bases removed from V and 2 bases from J, the gap between germline ends came to 8 bases. CDR1 is MNHEY and CDR2 is SVGAGI in the germline V gene. This chain's CDR3 is CASSYSETAYEQYF. The DNA for the CDR3 is TGTGCCAGCAGTTACTCGGAGACAGCCTACGAGCAGTACTTC.

The chain carries TRBV18 and TRBJ2-6, with 8 positions matching TRBD1. Germline V gives CDR1 KGHSH, CDR2 LQKENI. CDR3 length equals 17 residues. J lost 2 bases, V lost 6 bases, and 9 bases had no gene match. The CDR3 is CASSGSQGATGANVLTF. Here the CDR3 DNA reads TGTGCCAGCTCCGGGAGCCAGGGGGCTACTGGGGCCAACGTCCTGACTTTC.

The chain has TRBV6-1 and TRBJ2-6; no definite D call. This CDR3 has 16 residues. Germline loops: CDR1 MNHNS, CDR2 SASEGT. Trimming removed 0 bases at V and 0 bases at J, with 6 bases between. This chain's CDR3 is CASSEATFSGANVLTF. The CDR3 DNA reads TGTGCCAGCAGTGAAGCGACATTCTCTGGGGCCAACGTCCTGACTTTC.

This sequence joins TRBV4-1 and TRBJ1-5, with 7 nucleotides matching TRBD1. This CDR3 has 16 amino acids. Germline V gives CDR1 MGHRA, CDR2 YSYEKL. V dropped 6 bases and J dropped 0; count of bases not matched to a gene: 8. The CDR3 loop reads CASSPGQTYSNQPQHF. The CDR3 DNA follows: TGCGCCAGCAGTCCGGGACAGACTTATAGCAATCAGCCCCAGCATTTT.

There are a few counts of this clone. CDR3 protein: CASSLAGEQPQHF. DNA of the CDR3: TGCGCCAGCAGCTTGGCAGGGGAACAGCCCCAGCATTTT. This chain connects TRBV5-1 to TRBJ1-5, with D perhaps TRBD1 (6 bases). Between the trimmed V and J ends, which lost 0 bases and 7 bases, there was a span of 8 bases. This CDR3 is built from 13 residues. Germline lookup yields CDR1 SGHRS and CDR2 YFSETQ.

The rearrangement uses TRBV2 and TRBJ1-2, with a weak D call TRBD1 (5 bases). The germline CDR1 and CDR2 sequences are SNHLY and FYNNEI. Trimming removed 5 bases at V and 7 bases at J, with 17 bases between. CDR3 length: 14 residues. The CDR3 region has the DNA TGTGCCAGCAGTTTGGAAGGGGAAGGTGGTGGCTACACCTTC. This gives the protein CASSLEGEGGGYTF.

The genes are TRBV30 and TRBJ1-4; possibly TRBD1 for D (6 bases). In germline, CDR1 is GTSNPN, CDR2 SVGIG (reference sequence). V lost 5 bases, J lost 7 bases, and 14 bases lay in between. CDR3 length: 13 residues. Here the CDR3 DNA reads TGTGCCTGGGGAAATCTCAGGGGTGAAAAACTGTTTTTT. The encoded protein is CAWGNLRGEKLFF.

The chain joins TRBV30 to TRBJ1-2; 7 bases agree with TRBD1. This CDR3 region has 14 residues. After removal of 5 bases from V and 7 bases from J, the junction contained 13 bases not matched to a gene. Germline V gives CDR1 GTSNPN, CDR2 SVGIG (reference sequence). The CDR3 region is CAWGRVTTGIGYTF. CDR3 sequence (DNA): TGTGCCTGGGGCCGCGTCACGACAGGGATTGGCTACACCTTC.

The chain carries TRBV9 and TRBJ2-2; 9 bases align to TRBD2. This CDR3 is built from 16 residues. Per germline, CDR1 SGDLS and CDR2 YYNGEE. V lost 1 base and J lost 2; bases outside the gene matches: 3. CDR3 sequence: CASSVSLAGNTGELFF. CDR3 DNA sequence: TGTGCCAGCAGCGTAAGCCTAGCGGGAAACACCGGGGAGCTGTTTTTT.

This clone is a singleton in its sample. The gene calls are TRBV7-2 and TRBJ1-5; a possible D gene is TRBD1 (6 bases). Germline V gene data show CDR1 as SGHTA and CDR2 as FQGNSA. The CDR3 length is 14 residues. The germline V and J ends were trimmed by 4 bases and 2 bases, with 9 bases remaining between them. The CDR3 loop is CASSSYRGNQPQHF. DNA of the CDR3: TGTGCCAGCAGCTCCTACAGGGGCAATCAGCCCCAGCATTTT.

The CDR3 DNA reads TGTGCCAGCGGGACAGGGTCCCCAACATCTGAAGCTTTCTTT. Translated: CASGTGSPTSEAFF. The chain recombines TRBV28 with TRBJ1-1; 9 positions match TRBD1. Germline CDR1 is MDHEN and CDR2 is SYDVKM. CDR3 length: 14 residues. V gave up 8 bases and J gave up 6 bases; unmatched junction bases: 10.

The chain recombines TRBV5-6 with TRBJ2-5; a weak D match, TRBD1 (5 bases). CDR1 and CDR2 from the germline V gene are SGHDT and YYEEEE. CDR3 length: 15 amino acids. V shed 0 bases and J shed 2 bases, with 11 bases lying between them. The CDR3, as DNA: TGTGCCAGCAGCTTGGGGGCCCCAGGGCAAGAGACCCAGTACTTC. Encoded protein: CASSLGAPGQETQYF.

The gene calls are TRBV4-1 and TRBJ1-4; no reliable D call. Trimming pared 4 bases from V and 7 bases from J, leaving 10 bases between. This CDR3 is built from 13 residues. Germline assignment: CDR1 MGHRA and CDR2 YSYEKL. CDR3 in amino acids: CASSRSVREKLFF. For the CDR3, the DNA is TGCGCCAGCAGCCGCTCCGTCCGTGAAAAACTGTTTTTT.